These 30 T cell receptor beta chains originate from one sample sequenced in a study of cytomegalovirus exposure and HLA in healthy donors. PCR used 60 Vbeta primers and 13 Jbeta primers. Here immunoSEQ multiplex PCR was the method, and the copy in TCRdb shows in-frame clones only, minus some. The data show about 160,000 clones, with about four fifths seen just once and about 0.77% held by the top ten. Sequencing was carried out using PBMCs. The receptors come from a woman aged 18-29 years in good health and CMV-seronegative.

The chain couples TRBV4-1 to TRBJ2-1, with D perhaps matching TRBD2 (6 bases). V was cut by 2 bases and J by 3 bases, with 14 bases left in between. Germline V CDR1 and CDR2: MGHRA, YSYEKL. CDR3 length: 16 amino acids. The CDR3 spells CASSQRAEGLYNEQFF. The CDR3 region has the DNA TGCGCCAGCAGCCAACGGGCGGAGGGGCTCTACAATGAGCAGTTCTTC.

This chain connects TRBV19 to TRBJ2-7; 8 positions match TRBD2. J lost 5 bases, V lost 5 bases, and 8 bases had no gene match. The CDR3 runs 14 residues. Germline V gene data show CDR1 as LNHDA and CDR2 as SQIVND (reference sequence). Written as DNA, the CDR3 is TGTGCCAGTAGTCCCGGGAGCGGGAGAAACGAGCAGTACTTC. Its translation: CASSPGSGRNEQYF.

The chain links TRBV7-2 to TRBJ2-3, with D possibly TRBD1 on 5 matching bases. The CDR3 extends over 14 amino acids. CDR1 is SGHTA, CDR2 FQGNSA, per germline. V lost 1 base and J 2 bases, leaving 7 bases between the germline ends. The CDR3 here is CASSLEGFTDTQYF. The CDR3 region has the DNA TGTGCCAGCAGCTTAGAGGGGTTCACAGATACGCAGTATTTT. The entire variable domain, with the rest obtained from reference TRBV7-2 and TRBJ2-3, is as follows: GAGVSQSPSNKVTEKGKDVELRCDPISGHTALYWYRQSLGQGLEFLIYFQGNSAPDKSGLPSDRFSAERTGGSVSTLTIQRTQQEDSAVYLCASSLEGFTDTQYFGPGTRLTVL.

The chain has TRBV4-1 and TRBJ2-7; D is unresolved. Germline V gene lookup returns CDR1 MGHRA and CDR2 YSYEKL. CDR3 length: 13 amino acids. Between the trimmed V and J ends, which lost 4 bases and 3 bases, there was a span of 10 bases. The CDR3 is CASSLRLGYEQYF. CDR3 coding DNA: TGCGCCAGCAGCCTCAGACTTGGCTACGAGCAGTACTTC.

This chain uses TRBV30 with TRBJ2-3; 9 bases fit TRBD2. The CDR3 runs to 15 residues. Germline-derived CDR1 and CDR2 are GTSNPN and SVGIG (reference sequence). The ends lost 2 bases at V and 5 bases at J; junction bases unmatched: 8. The CDR3 DNA reads as TGTGCCTGGAGTCAGGTAGCGGGAGTTAGAGATACGCAGTATTTT. Translating gives CAWSQVAGVRDTQYF.

The rearrangement links TRBV10-3 to TRBJ2-6; maybe TRBD2 (6 bases). Trimming took off 4 bases at V and 3 bases at J, with 10 bases between the two ends. CDR3 length equals 15 residues. Germline CDR1 is ENHRY and CDR2 is SYGVKD. The DNA of the CDR3 is TGTGCCATCAGTGCAACGGGAGTTGGGGCCAACGTCCTGACTTTC. Translated, it gives CAISATGVGANVLTF.

This sequence joins TRBV5-1 and TRBJ2-5; D perhaps matches TRBD2 (6 bases). This CDR3 region has 14 residues. With 5 bases removed from V and 1 base from J, the gap between germline ends came to 12 bases. Germline loops: CDR1 SGHRS, CDR2 YFSETQ. The CDR3 nucleotides read TGCGCCAGCAGTAGGGCTAGCGCCCAAGAGACCCAGTACTTC. Translated: CASSRASAQETQYF.

The chain carries TRBV2 and TRBJ2-1, with D hard to call. In germline, CDR1 is SNHLY, CDR2 FYNNEI. This CDR3 has 10 amino acids. V was trimmed by 5 bases and J by 6 bases, leaving 2 bases between them. CDR3 nucleotides: TGTGCCAGCAGTCGCAATGAGCAGTTCTTC. Encoded protein: CASSRNEQFF.

Notes on this clone: The sample has other DNA sequences that encode this CDR3 too. The gene calls are TRBV28 and TRBJ2-3; 7 nucleotides align to TRBD2. The CDR3 contains 14 residues. The trim removed 3 bases at V and 0 bases at J, leaving 0 bases unmatched. Germline CDR1 reads MDHEN; CDR2 reads SYDVKM. The DNA of the CDR3 is TGTGCCAGCAGTTTGGGAGGGAGCACAGATACGCAGTATTTT. Protein: CASSLGGSTDTQYF.

The chain combines TRBV5-4 with TRBJ2-7, with 9 positions matching TRBD2. This CDR3 is built from 15 residues. The germline gives CDR1 SGHNT, CDR2 YYREEE (reference sequence). Germline trimming cut 1 base from V and 6 bases from J; bases unmatched to any gene: 8. In nucleotides, the CDR3 is TGTGCCAGCAGCTTGACTAGCGGGTTGGTTCGCGAGCAGTACTTC. Translated: CASSLTSGLVREQYF.

The chain has TRBV27 and TRBJ2-7; 9 bases fit TRBD1. The CDR3 runs to 15 residues. From germline, CDR1 is MNHEY and CDR2 SMNVEV (reference sequence). The junction had 10 bases not matched to a gene; V was cut back by 6 bases and J by 4 bases. This CDR3 reads CASRSGTGLPYEQYF. Here the CDR3 DNA reads TGTGCCAGCAGGTCGGGGACAGGGCTACCGTACGAGCAGTACTTC.

Only one count was recorded for this clone. This rearrangement joins TRBV6-5 to TRBJ2-5, with TRBD1 matching over 10 bases. The CDR3 is made up of 16 amino acids. Losses at the gene ends were 2 bases for V and 3 bases for J; bases not matched to a gene: 6. Looked up from germline, CDR1 is MNHEY and CDR2 is SVGAGI. The CDR3 region has the DNA TGTGCCAGCAGTTACCCGCCGGGACAGGGGAAAGAGACCCAGTACTTC. Protein sequence: CASSYPPGQGKETQYF.

The rearrangement links TRBV7-9 to TRBJ2-3; 9 bases match TRBD2. The ends lost 3 bases at V and 1 base at J; junction bases unmatched: 5. Germline V lookup: CDR1 SEHNR, CDR2 FQNEAQ (reference sequence). The CDR3 runs 16 residues. CDR3 sequence reads: CASSFIAGAGTDTQYF. CDR3 coding DNA: TGTGCCAGCAGCTTTATAGCGGGAGCGGGCACAGATACGCAGTATTTT.

The gene calls are TRBV4-1 and TRBJ1-1; D is possibly TRBD1 (5 bases). The CDR3 has 16 residues. V gave up 0 bases and J gave up 0 bases, with 11 bases separating them. Germline V gene data show CDR1 as MGHRA and CDR2 as YSYEKL. The CDR3 DNA reads TGCGCCAGCAGCCAAGAATGGGGCAGCATGAACACTGAAGCTTTCTTT. As protein: CASSQEWGSMNTEAFF.

The rearrangement uses TRBV4-2 and TRBJ2-7; D is unclear. The CDR3 is 16 residues long. V shed 4 bases and J shed 1 base, with 17 bases lying between them. The germline gives CDR1 LGHNA, CDR2 YNFKEQ. The CDR3 coding sequence is TGTGCCAGCAGCCCAGCCGCAGAGGATCTTTCCTACGAGCAGTACTTC. It is translated as CASSPAAEDLSYEQYF.

The rearrangement joins TRBV6-5 to TRBJ2-1, with TRBD2 identical over 13 bases. This CDR3 contains 15 residues. Looked up from germline, CDR1 is MNHEY and CDR2 is SVGAGI. Losses at the gene ends were 9 bases for V and 4 bases for J; bases not matched to a gene: 6. This chain's CDR3 is CASKLGLAGYNEQFF. The CDR3 DNA is TGTGCCAGTAAACTGGGACTAGCGGGATACAATGAGCAGTTCTTC.

The sample holds a few counts of this clone. This sequence joins TRBV6-1 and TRBJ1-1, with D hard to call. The CDR3 has 13 residues. CDR1 is MNHNS, CDR2 SASEGT, per germline. V was shortened by 2 bases and J by 1 base, with 5 bases between the two germline ends. The CDR3 protein is CASSETENTEAFF. The CDR3 nucleotides read TGTGCCAGCAGTGAAACAGAGAACACTGAAGCTTTCTTT.

Turning to this clone: The sample holds other DNA sequences that translate to the same CDR3. The gene calls are TRBV25-1 and TRBJ2-4; TRBD1 agrees at 12 bases. Germline-derived CDR1 and CDR2 are MGHDK and SYGVNS. The CDR3 sequence is 16 residues long. The V segment lost 2 bases and the J segment 6 bases; nucleotides outside the gene matches: 5. The CDR3: CASSEGDRGLGNIQYF. The CDR3, as DNA: TGTGCCAGCAGTGAAGGGGACAGGGGGCTGGGAAACATTCAGTACTTC.

The rearrangement joins TRBV5-8 to TRBJ1-2; D is possibly TRBD1 (6 bases). Per the germline V gene, CDR1 is SGHTS and CDR2 is YDEGEE. Trimming took off 4 bases at V and 2 bases at J, with 12 bases between the two ends. The CDR3 contains 14 residues. In DNA, the CDR3 is TGTGCCAGCAGCCCCCTGGGACAAAACTATGGCTACACCTTC. As protein: CASSPLGQNYGYTF.

V is TRBV10-2 and J is TRBJ2-7, with 7 bases aligning to TRBD2. With V trimmed by 9 bases and J by 4 bases, 15 bases remained unmatched. CDR1 and CDR2 (germline): WSHSY, SAAADI. The CDR3 is 15 amino acids. CDR3 protein: CASGVSGRAGYEQYF. The CDR3 coding sequence is TGCGCCAGTGGGGTGAGTGGGAGGGCCGGGTACGAGCAGTACTTC.

This clone was observed a handful of times. The V gene is TRBV19, the J gene TRBJ1-5, with D perhaps TRBD1 (6 bases). There are 15 residues in the CDR3. V shed 9 bases and J shed 1 base, with 16 bases lying between them. Germline values: CDR1 LNHDA, CDR2 SQIVND (reference sequence). The chain's CDR3 is CASGITGLSNQPQHF. Here the CDR3 DNA reads TGTGCCAGCGGTATCACAGGGCTGAGCAATCAGCCCCAGCATTTT.

This clone was observed a few times. The chain carries TRBV20-1 and TRBJ1-1, with 7 bases identical to TRBD1. Trimming cost V 4 bases and J 10 bases; bases outside gene matches: 6. Germline values: CDR1 DFQATT, CDR2 SNEGSKA (reference sequence). The CDR3 contains 11 residues. For the CDR3, the DNA is TGCAGTGCTAAAACAGGGGCCGGAGCTTTCTTT. It yields the protein CSAKTGAGAFF.

V and J are TRBV9 and TRBJ1-5, with D perhaps TRBD1 (5 bases). With 0 bases removed from V and 5 bases from J, the gap between germline ends came to 12 bases. CDR1 is SGDLS, CDR2 YYNGEE, per germline. This CDR3 is built from 15 residues. In DNA, the CDR3 is TGTGCCAGCAGCGTAGGCGGGGCGAGTCATCAGCCCCAGCATTTT. Translating gives CASSVGGASHQPQHF.

As to this clone: A read error may account for a junction end that differs from germline. V and J are TRBV2 and TRBJ2-7, with 8 bases aligning to TRBD2. CDR3 length: 14 amino acids. Germline V gene lookup returns CDR1 SNHLY and CDR2 FYNNEI. The CDR3 DNA is TGTGCCAACAAACAGCGGGAGAACGCCTACAAGCAGTACTTC. Residues: CANKQRENAYKQYF.

The chain employs TRBV6-1 and TRBJ2-7; weak D call: TRBD1 (6 bases). The V gene lost 1 base and the J gene lost 5 bases, with 9 bases spanning the gap. Looked up from germline, CDR1 is MNHNS and CDR2 is SASEGT. This CDR3 comprises 13 residues. In DNA, the CDR3 is TGTGCCAGCAGTGAAGGCAGGGGTCACGAGCAGTACTTC. It is translated as CASSEGRGHEQYF.

The chain is built from TRBV19 and TRBJ2-6; D is unresolved. Trimming removed 8 bases at V and 0 bases at J, with 11 bases between. The CDR3 spans 15 residues. Germline CDR1 LNHDA, CDR2 SQIVND (reference sequence). This CDR3 is CASGGGDSGANVLTF. The CDR3 DNA is TGTGCCAGTGGTGGCGGAGACTCTGGGGCCAACGTCCTGACTTTC.

V and J are TRBV5-1 and TRBJ2-1, with 7 nucleotides matching TRBD1. Germline V gene data show CDR1 as SGHRS and CDR2 as YFSETQ. V lost 4 bases, J lost 8 bases, and 18 bases stayed unmatched. The CDR3 loop spans 17 amino acids. The CDR3 nucleotides are TGCGCCAGCAGCCCCGACAGGGTAGGGATTGTGGCCTATGAGCAGTTCTTC. This gives the protein CASSPDRVGIVAYEQFF.

With regard to this clone: The junction differs from germline at one of its ends, possibly a read error. The chain combines TRBV7-9 with TRBJ1-5, with 8 bases matching TRBD1. The germline V gene has CDR1 SEHNR and CDR2 FQNEAQ (reference sequence). The CDR3 is 15 residues long. This chain's CDR3 is CSSSPPGQGNQPQHF. The DNA for the CDR3 is TGTTCCAGCAGCCCCCCGGGACAGGGCAATCAGCCCCAGCATTTT.

The count of this clone is one. The rearrangement links TRBV5-5 to TRBJ2-7; tentatively, D is TRBD1 (7 bases). This CDR3 is built from 12 residues. Between the trimmed V and J ends, which lost 3 bases and 8 bases, there was a span of 12 bases. CDR1 SGHKS and CDR2 YYEKEE come from the germline V gene (reference sequence). The CDR3 sequence is CASSSSGGKQYF. Written as DNA, the CDR3 is TGTGCCAGCAGCTCCTCAGGGGGGAAGCAGTACTTC.

This clone was observed once. The chain has TRBV6-5 and TRBJ2-7; TRBD1 might be the D (5 bases). V dropped 0 bases and J dropped 6 bases, with 12 bases sitting between them. CDR1 and CDR2 from the germline V gene are MNHEY and SVGAGI. This CDR3 has 14 amino acids. The DNA of the CDR3 is TGTGCCAGCAGTTACTCTTCCCAGGGCGGCGAGCAGTACTTC. It is translated as CASSYSSQGGEQYF.